What follows are 8 T cell receptor beta chains derived from one specimen sequenced in a study of T cell repertoires in cytomegalovirus infection. Each CDR3 protein gets one entry after TCRdb re-called the reads with MiXCR. The sample has 110,000 to 150,000 distinct CDR3 sequences; 5.5% to 7% are singletons. Sequenced sample: PBMCs. The receptors stem from a human donor in good health (CMV status not recorded). Some clones in this sample may be carry-over from other donors' samples.

The genes are TRBV20-1 and TRBJ1-1; 11 bases match TRBD1. Germline V gene lookup returns CDR1 DFQATT and CDR2 SNEGSKA (reference sequence). V dropped 6 bases and J dropped 4; count of bases not matched to a gene: 7. The CDR3 length is 14 residues. The CDR3: CSARTGGAGTEAFF. In nucleotides, the CDR3 is TGCAGTGCGAGGACAGGGGGCGCGGGCACTGAAGCTTTCTTT.

This clonotype was seen at least ten times. The rearrangement uses TRBV4-2 and TRBJ1-5, with D unresolved. V was pared by 0 bases and J by 4 bases, with 4 bases between. Germline CDR1 LGHNA, CDR2 YNFKEQ. CDR3 length equals 13 residues. The CDR3 DNA follows: TGTGCCAGCAGCCAAGAGGAGAATCAGCCCCAGCATTTT. Its protein product is CASSQEENQPQHF.

At least ten counts were recorded for this clonotype. The chain recombines TRBV7-8 with TRBJ2-1; D possibly corresponds to TRBD2 (6 bases). The length of the CDR3 is 12 residues. The V end lost 1 base, the J end lost 8 bases, and 6 bases lay between the germline ends. Per germline, CDR1 SGHVS and CDR2 FQNEAQ. The CDR3 coding sequence is TGTGCCAGCAGCTTAGAGCGGGATGAGCAGTTCTTC. Amino acid sequence: CASSLERDEQFF.

This clonotype has a count of ten or more. J is TRBJ2-5 and V is TRBV12-3 or TRBV12-4; TRBD1 aligns across 9 bases. The CDR3 length is 14 residues. J gave up 10 bases and V 6 bases, and 12 bases lay outside the gene matches. The CDR3 nucleotides are TGTGCCAGCAGAACCGGGACAGGGAGAGGGAGCCAGTACTTC. Its translation: CASRTGTGRGSQYF.

This clonotype was detected only a few times. The chain employs TRBV28 and TRBJ2-7; 7 bases agree with TRBD1. The junction had 3 bases not matched to a gene; V was cut back by 4 bases and J by 3 bases. Germline loops: CDR1 MDHEN, CDR2 SYDVKM. The CDR3 has 13 residues. The CDR3 DNA reads TGTGCCAGCAGTTGGACAGGAATCTACGAGCAGTACTTC. It encodes CASSWTGIYEQYF. The whole variable domain, filled in from reference TRBV28 and TRBJ2-7, reads DVKVTQSSRYLVKRTGEKVFLECVQDMDHENMFWYRQDPGLGLRLIYFSYDVKMKEKGDIPEGYSVSREKKERFSLILESASTNQTSMYLCASSWTGIYEQYFGPGTRLTVT.

This clonotype appeared many times. V usage is TRBV25-1 and J usage is TRBJ1-2; 7 nucleotides line up with TRBD1. The CDR3 is 13 residues long. After removal of 6 bases from V and 6 bases from J, the junction contained 7 bases not matched to a gene. Germline V gene sequence: CDR1 MGHDK, CDR2 SYGVNS. This CDR3 is CASSRPGGNGYTF. The CDR3 DNA sequence: TGTGCCAGCAGCCGACCAGGGGGTAATGGCTACACCTTC.

The chain couples TRBV5-1 to TRBJ2-7, with D perhaps matching TRBD2 (5 bases). The V end was cut by 0 bases, the J end by 6 bases, with 10 bases between. The CDR3 length is 13 residues. Germline V lookup: CDR1 SGHRS, CDR2 YFSETQ. CDR3 in DNA: TGCGCCAGCAGCTTGGAGGAGGTTAGCGAGCAGTACTTC. It is translated as CASSLEEVSEQYF.

This clonotype was seen many times. V usage is TRBV12-5 and J usage is TRBJ1-3; 7 bases map to TRBD1. The CDR3 is 19 amino acids. Germline CDR1 reads LGHNT; CDR2 reads FRNRAP. The V gene end was trimmed by 5 bases and the J gene end by 0 bases; junction bases not matched to a gene: 16. The CDR3 DNA reads as TGTGCTAGTGGTCATACCAGGCAGGGGGGCCTGACCTCTGGAAACACCATATATTTT. Its protein is CASGHTRQGGLTSGNTIYF. The full variable domain, rest sourced from reference TRBV12-5 and TRBJ1-3, is DARVTQTPRHKVTEMGQEVTMRCQPILGHNTVFWYRQTMMQGLELLAYFRNRAPLDDSGMPKDRFSAEMPDATLATLKIQPSEPRDSAVYFCASGHTRQGGLTSGNTIYFGEGSWLTVV.